Listed here are 21 T cell receptor beta chains from one sample, sequenced in a study of shared clonotypes between healthy human individuals. Profiling relied on immunoSEQ multiplex PCR, and the TCRdb table lists in-frame clones only, not all of them. The sample holds about 2.1 million clones; approximately 92% are singletons and the top ten take around 1.7%. Cells designated naive CD8 were CD45RO-negative and were positively selected for CCR7, with terminally differentiated effector memory CD45RA+ cells excluded. Sequenced material: naive CD8+ T cells from PBMCs. The receptor source for this set is a man between 18 and 35 years old in good health. Some clones in this sample may be carry-over from other donors' samples.

Points on this clone: The sample contains more than one DNA sequence encoding this CDR3. The rearrangement links TRBV6-5 to TRBJ2-7; D gene ambiguous. V was cut by 6 bases and J by 2 bases, with 5 bases left in between. This CDR3 is built from 11 residues. Germline V gives CDR1 MNHEY, CDR2 SVGAGI. The CDR3 nucleotides are TGTGCCAGCAGGTCCCCCTACGAGCAGTACTTC. Its protein product is CASRSPYEQYF.

This chain joins TRBV5-1 and TRBJ1-2; 11 nucleotides align to TRBD1. The germline CDR1 and CDR2 sequences are SGHRS and YFSETQ. This CDR3 is built from 16 residues. J was trimmed by 3 bases and V by 2 bases; bases with no gene match: 6. The CDR3 DNA reads TGCGCCAGCAGCTTACGACCGGGACAGGGGGACTATGGCTACACCTTC. Translation gives CASSLRPGQGDYGYTF.

The genes are TRBV7-9 and TRBJ2-7, with D possibly matching TRBD1 (5 bases). Trimming stripped 1 base from V and 2 bases from J, with 12 bases between. CDR3 size: 15 residues. Germline CDR1 reads SEHNR; CDR2 reads FQNEAQ (reference sequence). CDR3 nucleotides: TGTGCCAGCAGCTTAGGGGCAGGGAAAGCCTACGAGCAGTACTTC. Translated: CASSLGAGKAYEQYF.

The chain employs TRBV14 and TRBJ1-4; D ambiguous. The germline V gene has CDR1 SGHDN and CDR2 FVKESK. V lost 4 bases, J lost 4 bases, and 4 bases lay in between. CDR3 length equals 12 residues. CDR3 sequence reads: CASSPLNEKLFF. CDR3 DNA: TGTGCCAGCAGCCCCCTTAATGAAAAACTGTTTTTT.

The gene calls are TRBV15 and TRBJ1-2; possibly TRBD1 for D (6 bases). The V gene's germline CDR1 is LNHNV and CDR2 YYDKDF (reference sequence). V shed 4 bases and J shed 12 bases, with 15 bases lying between them. The CDR3 loop spans 12 amino acids. The CDR3: CATSTLPGQNTF. For the CDR3, the DNA is TGTGCCACCAGCACCTTACCGGGACAAAACACCTTC.

This rearrangement joins TRBV28 to TRBJ1-1; D uncertain. CDR3 length equals 13 residues. V was shortened by 5 bases and J by 5 bases, with 12 bases between the two germline ends. From germline, CDR1 is MDHEN and CDR2 SYDVKM. CDR3 DNA sequence: TGTGCCAGCAGTATACTACATGGGACTGAAGCTTTCTTT. As protein: CASSILHGTEAFF.

The V call is TRBV4-1, the J call TRBJ2-5, with D possibly matching TRBD2 (5 bases). The J call may not be correct, given that the DNA end is closer to TRBJ2-7. The length of the CDR3 is 15 residues. From germline, CDR1 is MGHRA and CDR2 YSYEKL. The CDR3 loop is CASSQDPGIGYEQYF. DNA of the CDR3: TGCGCCAGCAGCCAAGATCCCGGGATCGGTTACGAGCAGTACTTC.

V is TRBV29-1 and J is TRBJ2-7; D call uncertain. Between the trimmed V and J ends, which lost 4 bases and 4 bases, there was a span of 8 bases. The germline V gene has CDR1 SQVTM and CDR2 ANQGSEA. This CDR3 contains 11 residues. The CDR3 is CSVGSPYEQYF. CDR3 DNA sequence: TGCAGCGTTGGATCACCGTACGAGCAGTACTTC.

Only one count was recorded for this clone. The V call is TRBV28, the J call TRBJ2-7; D may be TRBD1 or TRBD2 (6 bases each). Looked up from germline, CDR1 is MDHEN and CDR2 is SYDVKM. The CDR3 spans 14 residues. Trimming removed 3 bases from V and 5 bases from J, with 14 bases in between. CDR3: CASSFLPGAHEQYF. The CDR3 nucleotides are TGTGCCAGCAGTTTTCTCCCGGGGGCCCACGAGCAGTACTTC.

The gene calls are TRBV30 and TRBJ2-7; 9 bases agree with TRBD1. In germline, CDR1 is GTSNPN, CDR2 SVGIG (reference sequence). Unmatched junction bases numbered 6, after V lost 3 bases and J lost 3 bases. The CDR3 is 14 amino acids. The CDR3 is CAWRGGTGFYEQYF. The CDR3 DNA follows: TGTGCCTGGAGAGGGGGGACAGGGTTCTACGAGCAGTACTTC.

The rearrangement joins TRBV7-2 to TRBJ2-7; 11 positions agree with TRBD1. Trimming took 6 bases from V and 4 from J; bases not matched to a gene: 14. The germline CDR1 and CDR2 sequences are SGHTA and FQGNSA. This CDR3 spans 17 amino acids. This CDR3 reads CASSQRLTGTGGYEQYF. The CDR3 DNA reads as TGTGCCAGCAGTCAAAGATTGACCGGGACAGGGGGTTACGAGCAGTACTTC.

The rearrangement joins TRBV29-1 to TRBJ2-5, with 12 nucleotides matching TRBD2. Germline trimming cut 6 bases from V and 5 bases from J; bases unmatched to any gene: 7. Germline CDR1 SQVTM, CDR2 ANQGSEA. This CDR3 spans 14 amino acids. The CDR3 sequence is CSVRTSGARETQYF. The CDR3 DNA is TGCAGCGTCCGGACTAGCGGGGCTCGGGAGACCCAGTACTTC.

The V call is TRBV27, the J call TRBJ1-2, with 8 bases fitting TRBD1. The CDR3 is 17 amino acids. V gave up 1 base and J gave up 0 bases; unmatched junction bases: 7. Germline CDR1 and CDR2: MNHEY and SMNVEV (reference sequence). CDR3 loop: CASSLFTGGTPNYGYTF. The CDR3 DNA follows: TGTGCCAGCAGTTTATTTACAGGGGGTACCCCTAACTATGGCTACACCTTC.

This sequence joins TRBV28 and TRBJ2-7, with 8 bases matching TRBD2. Germline V gene sequence: CDR1 MDHEN, CDR2 SYDVKM. The junction had 12 bases not matched to a gene; V was cut back by 2 bases and J by 6 bases. This CDR3 spans 16 amino acids. The CDR3 DNA sequence: TGTGCCAGCAGTTTAGCGGCTAGCGGGCCTGCTAGCGAGCAGTACTTC. Translation gives CASSLAASGPASEQYF.

The chain recombines TRBV21-1 with TRBJ1-1. TRBV21-1 is a documented pseudogene. This CDR3 contains 12 residues. CDR3 residues: CASSTLNTEAFF. In nucleotides, the CDR3 is TGTGCCAGCAGCACCTTGAACACTGAAGCTTTCTTT.

This chain uses TRBV15 with TRBJ2-7; the D gene is possibly TRBD1 (5 bases). The CDR3 length is 13 residues. Germline CDR1 reads LNHNV; CDR2 reads YYDKDF (reference sequence). Trimming took 1 base from V and 3 from J, leaving 7 bases between them. The CDR3 nucleotides are TGTGCCACCAGCAGAGGGGGCTTCTACGAGCAGTACTTC. It translates to CATSRGGFYEQYF. Complete variable domain (other parts from reference TRBV15 and TRBJ2-7): DAMVIQNPRYQVTQFGKPVTLSCSQTLNHNVMYWYQQKSSQAPKLLFHYYDKDFNNEADTPDNFQSRRPNTSFCFLDIRSPGLGDTAMYLCATSRGGFYEQYFGPGTRLTVT.

This chain uses TRBV27 with TRBJ2-1; a weak D match, TRBD2 (5 bases). Germline V gene data show CDR1 as MNHEY and CDR2 as SMNVEV (reference sequence). The germline V and J ends were trimmed by 3 bases and 4 bases, with 13 bases remaining between them. The CDR3 has 15 residues. CDR3 sequence (DNA): TGTGCCAGCAGTTTCTGGGGAGTAGGGTACAATGAGCAGTTCTTC. It specifies CASSFWGVGYNEQFF.

The chain combines TRBV28 with TRBJ2-7, with 10 bases fitting TRBD2. This CDR3 is 15 amino acids long. V was clipped by 7 bases and J by 3 bases; unmatched bases: 9. Germline CDR1 is MDHEN and CDR2 is SYDVKM. The CDR3, as DNA: TGTGCCAGCACAGTATCTAGCGGGAGTCTCTACGAGCAGTACTTC. Its translation is CASTVSSGSLYEQYF.

V usage is TRBV6-5 and J usage is TRBJ1-2; a weak D match, TRBD1 (5 bases). Germline V gene sequence: CDR1 MNHEY, CDR2 SVGAGI. This CDR3 comprises 16 residues. Between the trimmed V and J ends, which lost 0 bases and 4 bases, there was a span of 15 bases. This chain's CDR3 is CASSYSSNGASYGYTF. The DNA of the CDR3 is TGTGCCAGCAGTTACTCGAGTAATGGGGCTAGCTATGGCTACACCTTC.

The rearrangement uses TRBV10-3 and TRBJ1-2; D is possibly TRBD1 (5 bases). Trimming stripped 1 base from V and 4 bases from J, with 13 bases between. This CDR3 contains 15 residues. Germline CDR1 ENHRY, CDR2 SYGVKD. The CDR3 reads CAISEYQGPPYGYTF. The CDR3 bases are TGTGCCATCAGTGAGTACCAGGGACCCCCCTATGGCTACACCTTC.

This clone has more than one count but fewer than ten. The rearrangement uses TRBV5-1 and TRBJ2-1; possibly TRBD1 or TRBD2 for D (5 bases each). V dropped 4 bases and J dropped 5 bases, with 13 bases sitting between them. CDR1 and CDR2 (germline): SGHRS, YFSETQ. The CDR3 length is 14 residues. The CDR3 protein is CASSPFRGNNEQFF. CDR3 DNA: TGCGCCAGCAGCCCATTTCGGGGCAACAATGAGCAGTTCTTC.